This T cell receptor (beta chain) was retrieved from a study of immune cell composition in non-small cell lung cancer. Study-level findings and limits: Tumour-associated clones >0.5% occurred in roughly 30% of adenocarcinomas, over 60% of squamous. Smoking pack-years did not significantly correlate with tumour TCR-beta clonality.

Worth noting for this clone: Its target is unknown.

The CDR3 spans 15 residues. CDR1 and CDR2 (germline): SGHRS, YFSETQ. V was cut by 5 bases and J by 1 base, with 15 bases left in between. Assay used: immunoSEQ multiplex PCR; TCRdb lists only in-frame clones, some missing. The table includes about 4,000 clones, about four fifths detected once. Normal lung sampling was at least 3 cm from the tumour, as distant as possible. The V and J genes are TRBV5-1 and TRBJ1-2, with D tentatively TRBD1 (5 bases). Source material: non-adjacent lung tissue. The sequence came from a human donor with non-small cell lung cancer. This CDR3 is CASRKGRNDNYGYTF. The CDR3 bases are TGCGCCAGCAGGAAGGGGAGGAATGATAACTATGGCTACACCTTC.